These 12 T cell receptor beta chains originate from one sample sequenced in a study of T cell clonality in common variable immunodeficiency. Clones were sequenced by immunoSEQ multiplex PCR, and TCRdb holds only the in-frame ones, with some missing. The sample counts about 35,000 clones, none seen once; the ten largest own under 3%. The sequencing input was peripheral blood mononuclear cells. These receptors all stem from a person between 18 and 75 years old in good health.

This clone has a handful of counts. The CDR3: CASSESGGAFF. The sequenced CDR3 bases are TGTGCCAGCAGTGAATCAGGGGGA. V and J are TRBV25-1 and TRBJ1-1; 7 bases agree with TRBD1. The missing CDR3 end, 3 residues past where the read stops, is filled in from the germline J gene. CDR1 is MGHDK and CDR2 is SYGVNS in the germline V gene. CDR3 size: 11 residues.

The table lists this clone with many counts. Sequencing ends 3 residues short of the CDR3 end; the germline J gene provides the rest. The V and J genes are TRBV5-1 and TRBJ1-2; TRBD1 matches 10 bases. The CDR3 is made up of 15 amino acids. Germline-derived CDR1 and CDR2 are SGHRS and YFSETQ. CDR3 DNA (partial): TGCGCCAGCAGCTCCGGACAGGGGGGGGTGATGGGC. It codes for CASSSGQGGVMG. The whole CDR3 sequence reads CASSSGQGGVMGYTF.

This clone came up many times. The missing CDR3 end, 3 residues past where the read stops, is filled in from the germline J gene. The chain employs TRBV20-1 and TRBJ2-7; 8 bases are a match to TRBD1. The V and J ends lost 5 bases and 3 bases, in that order; junction bases with no gene match: 6. The germline gives CDR1 DFQATT, CDR2 SNEGSKA (reference sequence). CDR3 length: 13 residues. Here the CDR3 reads CSAGQGLVYEQYF. The CDR3 DNA, read in part, is TGCAGTGCTGGACAGGGTTTGGTCTACGAG.

This clone occurred many times. Read sequence stops 3 residues before the CDR3 end, and the germline J gene provides the missing end. This rearrangement joins TRBV20-1 to TRBJ2-7; 12 bases match TRBD2. Germline V lookup: CDR1 DFQATT, CDR2 SNEGSKA (reference sequence). The CDR3 runs 15 residues. V lost 5 bases, J lost 6 bases, and 11 bases stayed unmatched. The CDR3 sequence: CSAPVSGLAGFEQYF. Partial CDR3 DNA: TGCAGTGCTCCAGTCTCCGGACTAGCGGGATTCGAG.

This clone was picked up many times. This CDR3 reads CASSSGTGPYNEQFF. CDR3 DNA (partial): TGTGCCAGCAGTTCCGGGACAGGCCCCTACAATGAG. The chain uses TRBV11-3 and TRBJ2-1; 8 nucleotides match TRBD1. With the read ending 3 residues before the CDR3 end, the germline J gene is used to fill in that end. This CDR3 has 15 amino acids. Germline CDR1 and CDR2: SGHNT and YENEEA. Trimming cost V 6 bases and J 2 bases; bases outside gene matches: 6.

In its sample, this clone was seen a few times. The CDR3 end is not reached by the read, which stops 3 residues before it; the germline J gene fills it in. The chain joins TRBV5-1 to TRBJ2-3, with a weak D call TRBD2 (5 bases). The CDR3 covers 15 residues. The germline CDR1 and CDR2 sequences are SGHRS and YFSETQ. Trimming shortened V by 3 bases and J by 5 bases, and 16 bases separated the two germline ends. The CDR3 loop is CASSSRTSAGDTQYF. Incomplete CDR3 DNA: TGCGCCAGCAGCTCCAGGACTTCTGCCGGAGATACG.

This clone was detected ten times or more. The read finishes 3 residues shy of the CDR3 end, and the germline J gene is used to complete it. This chain connects TRBV9 to TRBJ1-1; the D is unclear. The CDR3 contains 14 residues. The germline V gene encodes CDR1 SGDLS and CDR2 YYNGEE. V was shortened by 0 bases and J by 2 bases, with 8 bases between the two germline ends. The CDR3 bases that were read are TGTGCCAGCAGCGTAGTCACAGTAAACACTGAA. This encodes CASSVVTVNTE. The full CDR3 reads CASSVVTVNTEAFF. Using reference TRBV9 and TRBJ1-1 for the parts outside the CDR3, the full variable domain is DSGVTQTPKHLITATGQRVTLRCSPRSGDLSVYWYQQSLDQGLQFLIQYYNGEERAKGNILERFSAQQFPDLHSELNLSSLELGDSALYFCASSVVTVNTEAFFGQGTRLTVV.

In this sample, this clone turned up many times. The CDR3 end is not reached by the read, which stops 3 residues before it; the germline J gene fills it in. This chain connects TRBV5-1 to TRBJ1-1; no clear D. The CDR3 sequence is 15 residues long. V lost 0 bases, J lost 4 bases, and 13 bases lay in between. Germline V gene lookup returns CDR1 SGHRS and CDR2 YFSETQ. This CDR3 is CASSLGGTRGTEAFF. The sequenced CDR3 bases are TGCGCCAGCAGCTTGGGCGGAACCCGGGGCACTGAA.

A few counts support this clone. The read terminates 3 residues before the CDR3 end, so the remaining end is supplied by the germline J gene. The chain uses TRBV7-9 and TRBJ2-3; no clear D. This CDR3 region has 15 residues. V lost 5 bases to trimming and J lost 2 bases, with 14 bases between them. In germline, CDR1 is SEHNR, CDR2 FQNEAQ (reference sequence). CDR3 bases read: TGTGCCAGCAGCGACCCTAGTGCCCCCACAGATACG. It specifies CASSDPSAPTDT. The full CDR3 is CASSDPSAPTDTQYF.

This clone has at least ten counts. The CDR3 end is not reached by the read, which stops 3 residues before it; the germline J gene fills it in. This rearrangement joins TRBV10-2 to TRBJ1-5, with a tentative D call TRBD1 (5 bases). The CDR3 consists of 13 residues. Germline V lookup: CDR1 WSHSY, CDR2 SAAADI. With 4 bases removed from V and 5 bases from J, the gap between germline ends came to 9 bases. The CDR3 protein is CASSGGRHQPQHF. Partial CDR3 DNA: TGCGCCAGCAGTGGGGGCAGGCATCAGCCC.

This clone occurred many times. The CDR3 goes on 3 residues after the read ends, and that part is filled in from the germline J gene. The chain employs TRBV14 and TRBJ2-1; TRBD1 is a possible D gene (5 bases). The CDR3 is 19 amino acids. Germline lookup yields CDR1 SGHDN and CDR2 FVKESK. V was cut by 1 base and J by 0 bases, with 19 bases left in between. The sequenced CDR3 bases are TGTGCCAGCAGCCAAGTGCTCCTCAGGCAGGGTAGCTCCTACAATGAG. Its translation is CASSQVLLRQGSSYNE. The entire CDR3 protein is CASSQVLLRQGSSYNEQFF. The full variable domain, in which reference TRBV14 and TRBJ2-1 provide the parts outside the CDR3, is EAGVTQFPSHSVIEKGQTVTLRCDPISGHDNLYWYRRVMGKEIKFLLHFVKESKQDESGMPNNRFLAERTGGTYSTLKVQPAELEDSGVYFCASSQVLLRQGSSYNEQFFGPGTRLTVL.

A few counts support this clone. The read halts 3 residues ahead of the CDR3 end, with the missing end drawn from the germline J gene. This rearrangement joins TRBV7-9 to TRBJ2-5; D gene uncertain. In germline, CDR1 is SEHNR, CDR2 FQNEAQ (reference sequence). Trimming took 5 bases from V and 5 from J, leaving 12 bases between them. CDR3 size: 13 residues. CDR3 sequence: CASSPSGPETQYF. The covered CDR3 bases are TGTGCCAGCAGCCCCAGTGGTCCGGAGACC.